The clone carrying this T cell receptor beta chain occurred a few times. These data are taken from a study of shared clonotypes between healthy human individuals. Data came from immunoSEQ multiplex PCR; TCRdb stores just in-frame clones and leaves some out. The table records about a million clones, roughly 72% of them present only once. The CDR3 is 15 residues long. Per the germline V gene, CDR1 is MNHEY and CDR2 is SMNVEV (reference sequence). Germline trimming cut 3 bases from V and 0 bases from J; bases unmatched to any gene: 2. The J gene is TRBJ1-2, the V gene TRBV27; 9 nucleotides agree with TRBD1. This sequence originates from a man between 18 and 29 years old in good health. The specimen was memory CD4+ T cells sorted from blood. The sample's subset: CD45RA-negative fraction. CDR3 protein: CASSLGQGSNYGYTF. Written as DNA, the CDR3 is TGTGCCAGCAGTTTGGGACAGGGTTCTAACTATGGCTACACCTTC.